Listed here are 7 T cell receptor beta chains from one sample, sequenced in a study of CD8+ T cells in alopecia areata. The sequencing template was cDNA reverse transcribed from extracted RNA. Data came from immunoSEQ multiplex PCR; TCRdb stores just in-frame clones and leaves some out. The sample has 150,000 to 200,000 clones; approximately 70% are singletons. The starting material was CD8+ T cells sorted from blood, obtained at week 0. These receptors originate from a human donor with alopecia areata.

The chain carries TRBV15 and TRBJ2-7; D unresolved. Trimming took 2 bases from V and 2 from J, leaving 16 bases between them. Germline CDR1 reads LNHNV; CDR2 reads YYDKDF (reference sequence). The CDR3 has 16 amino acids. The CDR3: CATSRPTGRTTYEQYF. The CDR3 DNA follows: TGTGCCACCAGCAGACCCACTGGCAGGACCACCTACGAGCAGTACTTC.

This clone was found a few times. Here the CDR3 DNA reads TGTGCCAGCAGTGAATTTAGGCAGGGGGCTGGTCAGCCCCAGCATTTT. This sequence encodes CASSEFRQGAGQPQHF. The chain recombines TRBV25-1 with TRBJ1-5, with 8 bases aligning to TRBD1. The V and J ends lost 1 base and 6 bases, in that order; junction bases with no gene match: 8. The CDR3 consists of 16 residues. Looked up from germline, CDR1 is MGHDK and CDR2 is SYGVNS.

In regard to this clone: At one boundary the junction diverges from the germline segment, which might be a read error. CDR3 sequence reads: CASSEGGPVLF. The DNA for the CDR3 is TGTGCCAGCAGTGAAGGGGGGCCGGTCCTCTTC. The chain has TRBV6-5 and TRBJ2-1, with D perhaps assigned TRBD1 or TRBD2 (6 bases each). Germline V lookup: CDR1 MNHEY, CDR2 SVGAGI. The CDR3 sequence is 11 residues long.

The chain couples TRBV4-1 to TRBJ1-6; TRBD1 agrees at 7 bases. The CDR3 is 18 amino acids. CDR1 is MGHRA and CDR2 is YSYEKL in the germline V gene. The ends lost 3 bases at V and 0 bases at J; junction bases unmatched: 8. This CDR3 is CASSQRDSSISYNSPLHF. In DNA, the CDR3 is TGCGCCAGCAGCCAGAGGGACAGTTCCATCTCCTATAATTCACCCCTCCACTTT.

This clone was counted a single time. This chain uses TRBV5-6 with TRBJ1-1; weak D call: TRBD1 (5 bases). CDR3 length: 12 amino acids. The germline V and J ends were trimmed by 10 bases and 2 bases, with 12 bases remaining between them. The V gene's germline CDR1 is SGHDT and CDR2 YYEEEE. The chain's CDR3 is CAGGRHNTEAFF. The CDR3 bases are TGTGCCGGGGGTCGGCATAACACTGAAGCTTTCTTT.

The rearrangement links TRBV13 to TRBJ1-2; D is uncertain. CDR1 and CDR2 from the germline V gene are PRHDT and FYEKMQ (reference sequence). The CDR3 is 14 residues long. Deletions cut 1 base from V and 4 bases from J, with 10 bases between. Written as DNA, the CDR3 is TGTGCCAGCAGCTTAGTTGGTCGGACCTATGGCTACACCTTC. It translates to CASSLVGRTYGYTF.

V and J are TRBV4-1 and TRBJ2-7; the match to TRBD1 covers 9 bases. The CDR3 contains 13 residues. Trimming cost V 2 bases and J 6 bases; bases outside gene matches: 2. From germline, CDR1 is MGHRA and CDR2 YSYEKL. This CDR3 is CASSQYRGLEQYF. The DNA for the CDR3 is TGCGCCAGCAGCCAATACAGGGGGCTCGAGCAGTACTTC.